These T cell receptor beta chains were read from a single sample in a study of a mutant IDH1 vaccine in newly diagnosed glioma. Produced via immunoSEQ multiplex PCR; TCRdb's table is partial and in-frame only. The data contain roughly 99,000 clones, around nine tenths of them singletons. The source material was PBMCs, sampled from a glioma patient treated with radiotherapy, temozolomide or both. These receptors all stem from a woman between 45 and 60 years old with glioma. The CDR3 runs from the conserved cysteine through the conserved F or W. A D gene is named only where the DNA matches it firmly. Clone sizes are given selectively: once, few, many, or a class where the clone is expanded.

TRBV18	TRBJ1-6	-	-	17	CASSLDSSGEYNSPLHF	TGTGCCAGCTCACTTGACAGCTCGGGGGAGTATAATTCACCCCTCCACTTT
TRBV7-2	TRBJ2-1	TRBD2	-	15	CASSRDYQFYNEQFF	TGTGCCAGCAGCCGGGACTACCAATTCTACAATGAGCAGTTCTTC
TRBV19	TRBJ1-5	TRBD1	-	15	CASSTRQGERQPQHF	TGTGCCAGTAGTACCCGACAGGGAGAGAGGCAGCCCCAGCATTTT
TRBV5-1	TRBJ2-7	-	-	14	CASSPDAYSYEQYF	TGCGCCAGCAGCCCGGACGCCTACTCCTACGAGCAGTACTTC
TRBV9	TRBJ1-2	TRBD1	-	13	CASTRGDSYGYTF	TGTGCCAGCACCCGGGGGGACAGCTATGGCTACACCTTC
TRBV19	TRBJ1-5	-	-	12	CASRILNQPQHF	TGTGCCAGTAGGATACTCAATCAGCCCCAGCATTTT
TRBV30	TRBJ1-2	-	-	11	CASWSRGGYTF	TGTGCCTCCTGGAGTAGAGGTGGCTACACCTTC
TRBV21-1	TRBJ2-3	-	once	13	CASSLALENPQYF	TGTGCCAGCAGTCTAGCTCTGGAGAATCCGCAGTATTTT
TRBV6-6	TRBJ1-1	-	once	12	CASSLHNTEAFF	TGTGCCAGCAGTTTGCACAACACTGAAGCTTTCTTT
TRBV6-4	TRBJ2-7	-	-	14	CAPPGDQGAYEQYF	TGTGCCCCCCCGGGGGACCAGGGGGCCTACGAGCAGTACTTC
TRBV10-2	TRBJ1-5	-	-	14	CASSTDRFNQPQHF	TGCGCCAGCAGTACGGACCGCTTCAATCAGCCCCAGCATTTT
TRBV11-1	TRBJ2-7	-	-	14	CASTAGTPDYEQYF	TGTGCCAGCACCGCCGGGACACCGGACTACGAGCAGTACTTC
TRBV6-5	TRBJ1-1	-	-	13	CASSYRGNTEAFF	TGTGCCAGCAGTTACAGGGGAAACACTGAAGCTTTCTTT
TRBV5-6	TRBJ2-7	-	-	18	CASSTDALSAGISYEQYF	TGTGCCAGCAGCACCGACGCTCTGTCGGCGGGGATTTCCTACGAGCAGTACTTC
TRBV5-4	TRBJ2-5	TRBD2	few	17	CASSLISLADTQETQYF	TGTGCCAGCAGCTTGATTTCGCTAGCGGATACCCAAGAGACCCAGTACTTC
TRBV6-1	TRBJ1-2	-	few	16	CASSGAPARANYGYTF	TGTGCCAGCAGTGGTGCCCCGGCTCGGGCTAACTATGGCTACACCTTC
TRBV5-1	TRBJ1-2	-	once	13	CASSPLTESGYTF	TGCGCCAGCAGCCCTTTGACGGAATCGGGCTACACCTTC
TRBV2	TRBJ2-4	-	-	18	CASSERQFSILAKNIQYF	TGTGCCAGCAGTGAGAGGCAGTTTTCAATCCTAGCCAAAAACATTCAGTACTTC
TRBV5-6	TRBJ1-6	TRBD1	-	15	CASSSSRTGNSPLHF	TGTGCCAGCAGCTCCTCCAGGACAGGGAATTCACCCCTCCACTTT
TRBV5-1	TRBJ1-1	-	-	14	CASSLYPGETEAFF	TGCGCCAGCAGCTTGTATCCAGGGGAAACTGAAGCTTTCTTT
TRBV11-2	TRBJ2-3	-	-	9	CARGDTQYF	TGTGCCAGGGGGGATACGCAGTATTTT
TRBV5-6	TRBJ1-1	-	-	13	CASSLVSSTEAFF	TGTGCCAGCAGCTTGGTGTCGAGCACTGAAGCTTTCTTT
TRBV6-1	TRBJ2-7	-	-	14	CASSAGTRAYEQYF	TGTGCCAGCAGTGCCGGGACAAGAGCCTACGAGCAGTACTTC
TRBV19	TRBJ2-2	TRBD2	-	19	CASSILLRYEREATGELFF	TGTGCCAGTAGTATCCTTCTCCGGTACGAGCGGGAGGCCACCGGGGAGCTGTTTTTT
TRBV10-1	TRBJ1-1	-	few	14	CASSEGGADTEAFF	TGCGCCAGCAGTGAAGGGGGGGCGGACACTGAAGCTTTCTTT
TRBV5-1	TRBJ2-3	-	-	15	CASSLALKAVDTQYF	TGCGCCAGCAGCTTGGCCCTAAAGGCGGTGGATACGCAGTATTTT
TRBV10-3	TRBJ2-1	-	-	14	CAISAGLAYNEQFF	TGTGCCATCAGTGCTGGGCTCGCCTACAATGAGCAGTTCTTC
TRBV7-9	TRBJ2-7	-	-	16	CASSLAPISDPYEQYF	TGTGCCAGCAGCTTAGCGCCAATCTCAGACCCCTACGAGCAGTACTTC
TRBV5-4	TRBJ2-2	-	-	13	CASSLDSTGELFF	TGTGCCAGCAGCTTGGACAGCACCGGGGAGCTGTTTTTT
TRBV6-5	TRBJ2-7	-	-	12	CASRGDSQEQYF	TGTGCCAGCAGGGGGGACTCCCAGGAGCAGTACTTC
TRBV7-9	TRBJ1-1	-	-	14	CASSLVMMNTEAFF	TGTGCCAGCAGCTTGGTCATGATGAACACTGAAGCTTTCTTT
TRBV27	TRBJ2-7	-	-	11	CASSSRYEQYF	TGTGCCAGCAGCTCCCGATACGAGCAGTACTTC
TRBV13	TRBJ2-3	TRBD2	-	16	CASSIPSGESTDTQYF	TGTGCCAGCAGTATACCGAGCGGGGAGAGCACAGATACGCAGTATTTT
TRBV2	TRBJ2-3	TRBD2	-	16	CASRGVSGSGTDTQYF	TGTGCCAGCAGGGGGGTTAGCGGGTCTGGCACAGATACGCAGTATTTT
TRBV7-2	TRBJ2-7	TRBD2	-	14	CASSLAWPSGASYF	TGTGCCAGCAGCTTAGCTTGGCCTAGCGGGGCCTCGTACTTC
TRBV27	TRBJ2-7	TRBD1	-	15	CASSFRPTGGGEQYF	TGTGCCAGCAGTTTCCGCCCGACAGGGGGAGGGGAGCAGTACTTC
TRBV30	TRBJ1-5	-	-	13	CAWSVTLQQPQHF	TGTGCCTGGAGTGTAACGCTGCAACAGCCCCAGCATTTT
TRBV6-6	TRBJ1-3	-	-	15	CASRLADPSGNTIYF	TGTGCCAGCAGGCTAGCCGACCCCTCTGGAAACACCATATATTTT
TRBV28	TRBJ2-6	-	-	20	CASSFEDERYSFSGANVLTF	TGTGCCAGCAGTTTTGAGGACGAGAGATATTCTTTCTCTGGGGCCAACGTCCTGACTTTC
TRBV5-8	TRBJ1-1	-	-	15	CASSWATVMNTEAFF	TGTGCCAGCAGCTGGGCGACGGTAATGAACACTGAAGCTTTCTTT
TRBV1	TRBJ2-3	-	-	18	CTSSLPGTSFLCRDTQYF	TGCACCAGCAGCCTCCCCGGGACTAGCTTCCTTTGTCGGGATACGCAGTATTTT
TRBV5-6	TRBJ2-7	-	-	14	CASSLGRPFYGQYF	TGTGCCAGCAGCTTGGGCAGACCATTCTACGGGCAGTACTTC
TRBV7-6	TRBJ1-1	-	-	14	CASSLTGLNTEAFF	TGTGCCAGCAGCTTGACAGGTCTGAACACTGAAGCTTTCTTT